This TCR beta chain originates from a study of blood T cell repertoires in COVID-19. This clone appeared a few times. The CDR3 totals 16 residues. Germline CDR1 SGHRS, CDR2 YFSETQ. Trimming left V 1 base short and J 6 bases short, with 14 bases between. TCRdb keeps only in-frame clones here, not all; method: immunoSEQ multiplex PCR. The sample has 80,000 to 95,000 clones, about four fifths seen once. The source material was peripheral blood. This chain uses TRBV5-1 with TRBJ1-6; D uncertain. The TCR comes from a woman older than 75 with active or convalescent COVID-19. In DNA, the CDR3 is TGCGCCAGCAGCTTGAACCCAGGATCTCCTAATTCACCCCTCCACTTT. This translates into CASSLNPGSPNSPLHF.